This entry features one TCR beta chain sequence. Its specificity is not known. The entry originates in a study of cytomegalovirus exposure and HLA in healthy donors. V was pared by 2 bases and J by 2 bases, with 8 bases of the junction left unmatched. Germline-derived CDR1 and CDR2 are SGHRS and YFSETQ. The CDR3 runs 16 residues. Regarding the study as a whole: A later analysis reportedly found that, within productive TCRs, an Asian-associated ancestry cluster had fewer N-insertions than the mean observed across the approximately 660 donors.

The PCR made use of 60 Vbeta and 13 Jbeta primers. Sequencing used immunoSEQ multiplex PCR; TCRdb keeps in-frame clones, though not all of them. The table records some 110,000 clones, approximately 80% of them present only once. The rearrangement links TRBV5-1 to TRBJ2-5, with 8 bases lining up with TRBD2. Sequenced material: PBMCs. The sequence was obtained from a man aged 25-40 years in good health and CMV-seropositive. In DNA form, the CDR3 reads TGCGCCAGCAGCTTTTCGGGGGGGCCGGGTCAAGAGACCCAGTACTTC. Translated: CASSFSGGPGQETQYF.